What follows are 10 T cell receptor beta chains derived from one specimen sequenced in a study of cytomegalovirus exposure and HLA in healthy donors. PCR primers comprised 60 Vbeta and 13 Jbeta primers. Libraries were prepared by immunoSEQ multiplex PCR; TCRdb keeps only in-frame clonotypes and omits some of them. The sample includes under 200,000 clones, approximately 77% seen only once; the top ten take approximately 3.6%. The sample comprised PBMCs. Receptors originate from a man aged 35 to 55 in good health and CMV-seropositive.

The chain joins TRBV5-4 to TRBJ2-1, with TRBD1 identical over 8 bases. This CDR3 has 13 residues. The germline CDR1 and CDR2 sequences are SGHNT and YYREEE (reference sequence). V shed 5 bases, J shed 9 bases, and the junction held 7 bases outside the gene matches. The CDR3 DNA follows: TGTGCCAGCAGTAGACAGGGGAGTAGTGAGCAGTTCTTC. Amino acid sequence: CASSRQGSSEQFF.

This clone was found once. The CDR3 is CASSEYSGNTIYF. The CDR3, as DNA: TGCGCCAGCAGCGAGTACTCTGGAAACACCATATATTTT. V usage is TRBV5-1 and J usage is TRBJ1-3; D is unresolved. CDR3 size: 13 residues. The germline gives CDR1 SGHRS, CDR2 YFSETQ. Trimming stripped 4 bases from V and 0 bases from J, with 5 bases between.

This clone was picked up a small number of times. This rearrangement joins TRBV6-5 to TRBJ2-5, with 10 nucleotides matching TRBD2. The CDR3 length is 15 residues. V shed 2 bases, J shed 5 bases, and the junction held 5 bases outside the gene matches. Germline CDR1 MNHEY, CDR2 SVGAGI. DNA for the CDR3: TGTGCCAGCAGTTACCGGGGACTAGCGCTGGAGACCCAGTACTTC. This gives the protein CASSYRGLALETQYF.

The chain is built from TRBV6-1 and TRBJ1-2, with 10 positions matching TRBD1. This CDR3 spans 15 amino acids. Unmatched junction bases numbered 2, after V lost 0 bases and J lost 4 bases. Germline V gives CDR1 MNHNS, CDR2 SASEGT. The CDR3 spells CASSEATGGAYGYTF. The CDR3 nucleotides are TGTGCCAGCAGTGAAGCGACAGGGGGCGCCTATGGCTACACCTTC.

The J gene is TRBJ2-7, the V gene TRBV19, with D possibly TRBD1 on 5 matching bases. Per germline, CDR1 LNHDA and CDR2 SQIVND (reference sequence). V dropped 5 bases and J dropped 2 bases, with 13 bases sitting between them. The CDR3 extends over 14 amino acids. The CDR3 DNA follows: TGTGCCAGTAGTTTCGGACATCCTACCTACGAGCAGTACTTC. Residues: CASSFGHPTYEQYF. The full variable domain, in which reference TRBV19 and TRBJ2-7 provide the parts outside the CDR3, is DGGITQSPKYLFRKEGQNVTLSCEQNLNHDAMYWYRQDPGQGLRLIYYSQIVNDFQKGDIAEGYSVSREKKESFPLTVTSAQKNPTAFYLCASSFGHPTYEQYFGPGTRLTVT.

This clone appeared once. The chain couples TRBV7-9 to TRBJ2-7; tentatively, D is TRBD2 (5 bases). V lost 3 bases, J lost 3 bases, and 18 bases lay in between. The germline gives CDR1 SEHNR, CDR2 FQNEAQ (reference sequence). CDR3 length: 16 residues. This CDR3 is CASSFPPSSRNYEQYF. DNA for the CDR3: TGTGCCAGCAGCTTCCCTCCTTCTAGCAGAAACTACGAGCAGTACTTC.

The chain combines TRBV7-3 with TRBJ2-2; weak D call: TRBD2 (5 bases). This CDR3 is built from 15 residues. CDR1 and CDR2 from the germline V gene are SGHTA and FQGTGA. Trimming stripped 2 bases from V and 2 bases from J, with 9 bases between. CDR3 sequence (DNA): TGTGCCAGCAGCTTAGAGGGCAGCAACACCGGGGAGCTGTTTTTT. It codes for CASSLEGSNTGELFF. Using reference TRBV7-3 and TRBJ2-2 for the parts outside the CDR3, the full variable domain is GAGVSQTPSNKVTEKGKYVELRCDPISGHTALYWYRQSLGQGPEFLIYFQGTGAADDSGLPNDRFFAVRPEGSVSTLKIQRTERGDSAVYLCASSLEGSNTGELFFGEGSRLTVL.

V is TRBV6-6 and J is TRBJ1-2; TRBD1 aligns across 7 bases. Germline V gives CDR1 MNHNY, CDR2 SVGAGI (reference sequence). CDR3 length equals 13 residues. V trimming: 2 bases; J trimming: 4 bases; junction bases outside the gene matches: 1. The CDR3 reads CASSYRDSYGYTF. CDR3 nucleotide sequence: TGTGCCAGCAGTTACCGGGACAGCTATGGCTACACCTTC.

The chain couples TRBV7-3 to TRBJ2-7; D perhaps matches TRBD1 (6 bases). The V gene lost 2 bases and the J gene lost 1 base, with 12 bases spanning the gap. Germline V gives CDR1 SGHTA, CDR2 FQGTGA. CDR3 length: 15 residues. The CDR3 coding sequence is TGTGCCAGCAGCTTATCGCCAGGGGAATCCTACGAGCAGTACTTC. This sequence encodes CASSLSPGESYEQYF. The whole variable domain, remainder taken from reference TRBV7-3 and TRBJ2-7, is GAGVSQTPSNKVTEKGKYVELRCDPISGHTALYWYRQSLGQGPEFLIYFQGTGAADDSGLPNDRFFAVRPEGSVSTLKIQRTERGDSAVYLCASSLSPGESYEQYFGPGTRLTVT.

The chain recombines TRBV19 with TRBJ2-7; 8 bases map to TRBD2. V shed 11 bases and J 5 bases; nucleotides not matched to a gene: 5. The CDR3 extends over 11 amino acids. Germline CDR1 reads LNHDA; CDR2 reads SQIVND (reference sequence). CDR3 protein: CAPEAGDEQYF. CDR3 sequence (DNA): TGTGCCCCGGAAGCGGGGGACGAGCAGTACTTC.